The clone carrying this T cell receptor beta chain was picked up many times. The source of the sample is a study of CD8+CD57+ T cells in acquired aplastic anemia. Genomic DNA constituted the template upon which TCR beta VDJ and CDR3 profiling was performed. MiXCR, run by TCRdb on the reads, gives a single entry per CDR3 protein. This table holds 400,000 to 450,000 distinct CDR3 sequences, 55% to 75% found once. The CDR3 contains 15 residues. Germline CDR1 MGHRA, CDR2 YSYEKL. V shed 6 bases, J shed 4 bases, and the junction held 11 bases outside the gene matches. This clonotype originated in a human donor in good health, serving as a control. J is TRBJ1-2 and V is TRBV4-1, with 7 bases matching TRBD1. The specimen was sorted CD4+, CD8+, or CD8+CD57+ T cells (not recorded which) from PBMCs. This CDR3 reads CASRDATGIGYGYTF. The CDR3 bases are TGCGCCAGCAGGGACGCGACAGGGATTGGCTATGGCTACACCTTC.